This T cell receptor (beta chain) came from a study of HIV-infected patients and healthy controls. Study results and limitations: HIV+ repertoires were severely depleted of MAIT alpha-chain CDR3s, unlike healthy controls. HIV-infected patients and controls differed significantly in mean usage of eight alpha and eight beta V genes. The study did not determine the donors' HLA types.

A word on this clonotype: Antigen: not known.

The repertoire came from unfractionated whole blood and reflected all unsorted peripheral T cells. The V gene end was trimmed by 4 bases and the J gene end by 1 base; junction bases not matched to a gene: 1. CDR3 length equals 13 residues. Germline loops: CDR1 SGHKS, CDR2 YYEKEE (reference sequence). Alpha and beta constant-region primers primed reverse transcription of 400 to 500 ng RNA. Separate chain-specific third strand synthesis with multiplexing indices produced the alpha and beta libraries. The SP2 site served as the priming point for second strand synthesis. From the 5' RACE reads, TCRdb called clonotypes with MiXCR, one entry per CDR3 protein. The table records about 10,000 distinct CDR3 sequences, 7.5% to 9% of them present only once.

The receptor was isolated from an adult in good health. Sequencing was performed on blood. The V gene is TRBV5-5, the J gene TRBJ1-1; 7 nucleotides align to TRBD1. In DNA, the CDR3 is TGTGCCAGCAGCGGACAGGAGAACACTGAAGCTTTCTTT. This encodes CASSGQENTEAFF.